This T cell receptor (beta chain) stems from a study of cytomegalovirus exposure and HLA in healthy donors. With 60 Vbeta and 13 Jbeta primers, the PCR was carried out. Some clones are missing from TCRdb's copy, which holds only in-frame ones; the method was immunoSEQ multiplex PCR. The sample lists tens of thousands of clones; 80% were seen once. CDR1 is MNHNS and CDR2 is SASEGT in the germline V gene. The V gene end was trimmed by 6 bases and the J gene end by 6 bases; junction bases not matched to a gene: 8. This CDR3 has 14 residues. This clonotype was sampled from a man aged 25 to 45 in good health and CMV-seropositive. Sequencing used PBMCs. The chain employs TRBV6-1 and TRBJ1-5; TRBD1 aligns across 7 bases. Here the CDR3 DNA reads TGTGCCAGCAGGCCGACAGGGTCCAGTCAGCCCCAGCATTTT. Protein sequence: CASRPTGSSQPQHF.